This T cell receptor (beta chain) is from a study of shared clonotypes between healthy human individuals. Study-wide findings and caveats: Sample collection involved blood only; tissue repertoires are likely different. Sorted-subset sequencing was shown by rarefaction to be incomplete despite large depth.

Details on this clone: Its antigen is unknown.

Methods used by the authors: Junction-only sequences produced by ImmunoSEQ had no quality scores, so filtering differed. The data were produced by immunoSEQ multiplex PCR, yet TCRdb's version contains in-frame clones alone and is incomplete. For V, J and clone size, that table is used; D and trimming come from the DNA. The table lists 2 million to 3 million clones, approximately 93% of them singletons. CDR1 LNHNV and CDR2 YYDKDF come from the germline V gene (reference sequence). The CDR3 length is 15 residues. The V segment lost 2 bases and the J segment 4 bases; nucleotides outside the gene matches: 3.

The TCR sequence derives from a man aged 18-30 years in good health. Some clones in this sample may be carry-over from other donors' samples. Sequences were obtained from naive CD4+ T cells from PBMCs. Subset: CD45RA+ positively selected. The J gene is TRBJ1-4, the V gene TRBV15; 8 bases are shared with TRBD1. The CDR3 DNA reads TGTGCCACCAGCAGACCAGGGGGCCATAATGAAAAACTGTTTTTT. Translating it yields CATSRPGGHNEKLFF. The whole variable domain, remainder taken from reference TRBV15 and TRBJ1-4, is DAMVIQNPRYQVTQFGKPVTLSCSQTLNHNVMYWYQQKSSQAPKLLFHYYDKDFNNEADTPDNFQSRRPNTSFCFLDIRSPGLGDTAMYLCATSRPGGHNEKLFFGSGTQLSVL.